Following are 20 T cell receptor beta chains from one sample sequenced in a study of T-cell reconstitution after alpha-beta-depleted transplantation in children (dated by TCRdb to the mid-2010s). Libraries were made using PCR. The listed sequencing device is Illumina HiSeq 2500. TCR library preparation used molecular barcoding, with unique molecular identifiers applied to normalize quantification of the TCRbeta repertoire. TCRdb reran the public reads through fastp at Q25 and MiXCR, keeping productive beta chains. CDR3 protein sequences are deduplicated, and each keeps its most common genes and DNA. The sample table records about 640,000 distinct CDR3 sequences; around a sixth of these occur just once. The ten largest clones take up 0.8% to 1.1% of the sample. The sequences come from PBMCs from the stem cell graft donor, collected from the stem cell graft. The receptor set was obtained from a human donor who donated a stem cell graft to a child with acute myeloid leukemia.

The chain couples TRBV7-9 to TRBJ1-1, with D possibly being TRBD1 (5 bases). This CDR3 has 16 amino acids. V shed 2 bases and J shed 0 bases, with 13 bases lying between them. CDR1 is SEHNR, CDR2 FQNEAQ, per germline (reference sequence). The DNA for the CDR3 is TGTGCCAGCAGCTTAAATGGGGCTCCGGTGAACACTGAAGCTTTCTTT. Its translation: CASSLNGAPVNTEAFF.

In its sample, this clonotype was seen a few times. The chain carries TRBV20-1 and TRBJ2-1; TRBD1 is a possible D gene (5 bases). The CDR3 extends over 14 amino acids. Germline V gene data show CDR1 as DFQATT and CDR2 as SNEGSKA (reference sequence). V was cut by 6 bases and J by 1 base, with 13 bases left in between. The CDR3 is CSAKTATSYNEQFF. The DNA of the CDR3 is TGCAGTGCCAAGACAGCAACTTCCTACAATGAGCAGTTCTTC.

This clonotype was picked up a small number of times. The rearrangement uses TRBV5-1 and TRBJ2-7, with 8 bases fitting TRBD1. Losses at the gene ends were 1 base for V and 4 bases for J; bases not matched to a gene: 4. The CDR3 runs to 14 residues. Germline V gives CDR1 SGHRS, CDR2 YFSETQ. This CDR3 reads CASSLYQGAYEQYF. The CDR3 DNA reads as TGCGCCAGCAGCTTGTATCAGGGGGCTTACGAGCAGTACTTC.

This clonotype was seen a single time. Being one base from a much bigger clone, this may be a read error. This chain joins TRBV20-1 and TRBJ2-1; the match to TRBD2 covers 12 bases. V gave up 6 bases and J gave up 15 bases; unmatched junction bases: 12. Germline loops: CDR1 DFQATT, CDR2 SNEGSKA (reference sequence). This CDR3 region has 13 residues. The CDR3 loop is CSAELAGGAGRFF. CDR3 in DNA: TGCAGTGCAGAACTAGCGGGGGGCGCCGGGCGGTTCTTC.

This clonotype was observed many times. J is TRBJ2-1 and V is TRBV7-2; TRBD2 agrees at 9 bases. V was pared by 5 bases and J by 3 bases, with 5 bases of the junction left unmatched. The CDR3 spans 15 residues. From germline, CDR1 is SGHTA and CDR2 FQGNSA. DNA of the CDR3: TGTGCCAGCAGCCTTAGCGGGGGTCTCTACAATGAGCAGTTCTTC. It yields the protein CASSLSGGLYNEQFF.

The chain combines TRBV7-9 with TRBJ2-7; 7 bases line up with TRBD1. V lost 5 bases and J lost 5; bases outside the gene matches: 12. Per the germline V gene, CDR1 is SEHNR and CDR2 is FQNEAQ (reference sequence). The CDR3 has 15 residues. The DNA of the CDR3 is TGTGCCAGCAGCCAACCCGGGACAGCCATCCACGAGCAGTACTTC. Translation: CASSQPGTAIHEQYF. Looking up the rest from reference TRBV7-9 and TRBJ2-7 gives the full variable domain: DTGVSQNPRHKITKRGQNVTFRCDPISEHNRLYWYRQTLGQGPEFLTYFQNEAQLEKSRLLSDRFSAERPKGSFSTLEIQRTEQGDSAMYLCASSQPGTAIHEQYFGPGTRLTVT.

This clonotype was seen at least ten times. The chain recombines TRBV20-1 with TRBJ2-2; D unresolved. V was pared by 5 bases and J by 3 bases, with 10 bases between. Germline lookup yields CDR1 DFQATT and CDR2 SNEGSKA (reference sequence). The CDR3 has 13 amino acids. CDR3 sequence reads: CSAPGPYTGELFF. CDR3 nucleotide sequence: TGCAGTGCTCCCGGGCCCTACACCGGGGAGCTGTTTTTT.

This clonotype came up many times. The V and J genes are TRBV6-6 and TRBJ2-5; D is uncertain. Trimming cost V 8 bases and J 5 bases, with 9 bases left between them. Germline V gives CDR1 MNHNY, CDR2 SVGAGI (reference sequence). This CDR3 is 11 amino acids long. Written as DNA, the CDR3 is TGTGCCAGCGCCGCCGGGGAGACCCAGTACTTC. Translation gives CASAAGETQYF.

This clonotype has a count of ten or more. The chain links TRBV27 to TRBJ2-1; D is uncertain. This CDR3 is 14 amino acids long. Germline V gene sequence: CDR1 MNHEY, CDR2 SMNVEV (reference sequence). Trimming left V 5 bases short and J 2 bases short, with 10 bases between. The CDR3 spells CASSLTFPYNEQFF. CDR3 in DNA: TGTGCCAGCAGTCTCACATTTCCCTACAATGAGCAGTTCTTC.

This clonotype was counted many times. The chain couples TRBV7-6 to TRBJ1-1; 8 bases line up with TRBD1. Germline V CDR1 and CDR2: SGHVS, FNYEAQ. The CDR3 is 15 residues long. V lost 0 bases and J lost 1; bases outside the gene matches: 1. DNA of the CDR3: TGTGCCAGCAGCTTAGCGACAGGGGAGAACACTGAAGCTTTCTTT. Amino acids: CASSLATGENTEAFF. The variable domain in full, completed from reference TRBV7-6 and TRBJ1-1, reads GAGVSQSPRYKVTKRGQDVALRCDPISGHVSLYWYRQALGQGPEFLTYFNYEAQQDKSGLPNDRFSAERPEGSISTLTIQRTEQRDSAMYRCASSLATGENTEAFFGQGTRLTVV.

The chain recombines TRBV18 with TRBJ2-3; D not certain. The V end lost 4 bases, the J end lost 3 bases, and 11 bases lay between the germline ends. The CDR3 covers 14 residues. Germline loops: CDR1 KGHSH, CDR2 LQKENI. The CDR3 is CASSRRGETDTQYF. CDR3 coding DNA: TGTGCCAGCTCACGCCGTGGGGAAACAGATACGCAGTATTTT.

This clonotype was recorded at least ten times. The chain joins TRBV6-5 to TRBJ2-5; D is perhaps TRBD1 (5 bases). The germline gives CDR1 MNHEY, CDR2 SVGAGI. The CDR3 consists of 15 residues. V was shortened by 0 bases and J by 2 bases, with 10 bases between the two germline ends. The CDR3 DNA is TGTGCCAGCAGTTACTCCCGTGACAGACAAGAGACCCAGTACTTC. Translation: CASSYSRDRQETQYF.

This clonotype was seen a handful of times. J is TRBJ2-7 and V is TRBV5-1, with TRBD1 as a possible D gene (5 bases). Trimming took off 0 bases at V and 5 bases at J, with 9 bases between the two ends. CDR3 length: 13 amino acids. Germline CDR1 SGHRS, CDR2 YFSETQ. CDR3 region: CASSLGSRDEQYF. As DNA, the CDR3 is TGCGCCAGCAGCTTGGGGTCCAGGGACGAGCAGTACTTC.

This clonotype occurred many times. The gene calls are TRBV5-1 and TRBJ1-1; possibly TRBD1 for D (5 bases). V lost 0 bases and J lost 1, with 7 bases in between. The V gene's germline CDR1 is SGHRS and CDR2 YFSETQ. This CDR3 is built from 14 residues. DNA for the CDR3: TGCGCCAGCAGCTTGGGGGGGGAGAACACTGAAGCTTTCTTT. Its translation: CASSLGGENTEAFF.

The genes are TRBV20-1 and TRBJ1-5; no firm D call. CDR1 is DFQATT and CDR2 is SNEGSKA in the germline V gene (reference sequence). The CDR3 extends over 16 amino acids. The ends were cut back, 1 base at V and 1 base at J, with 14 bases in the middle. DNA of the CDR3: TGCAGTGCTAGAGTAGTAGAAGGGAAGAGCAATCAGCCCCAGCATTTT. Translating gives CSARVVEGKSNQPQHF.

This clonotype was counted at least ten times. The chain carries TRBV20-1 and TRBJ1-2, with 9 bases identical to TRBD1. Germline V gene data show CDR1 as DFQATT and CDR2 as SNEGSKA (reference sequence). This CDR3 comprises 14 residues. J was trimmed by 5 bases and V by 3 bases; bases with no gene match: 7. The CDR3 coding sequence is TGCAGTGCTAGCCAGCCGGGACAGGGATATGGCTACACCTTC. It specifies CSASQPGQGYGYTF.

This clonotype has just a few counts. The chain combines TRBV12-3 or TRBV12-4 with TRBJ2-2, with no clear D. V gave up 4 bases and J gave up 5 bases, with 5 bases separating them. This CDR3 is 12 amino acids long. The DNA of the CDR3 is TGTGCCAGCAGTTCCACAACCGGGGAGCTGTTTTTT. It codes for CASSSTTGELFF.

CDR3 sequence reads: CASSYLGTELSNTGELFF. CDR3 nucleotides: TGTGCCAGCAGTTACTTAGGGACAGAACTTTCGAACACCGGGGAGCTGTTTTTT. The V call is TRBV6-5, the J call TRBJ2-2; 7 bases map to TRBD1. With 1 base clipped from V and 0 bases from J, the junction kept 8 bases outside the gene matches. CDR1 is MNHEY, CDR2 SVGAGI, per germline. This CDR3 is built from 18 residues.

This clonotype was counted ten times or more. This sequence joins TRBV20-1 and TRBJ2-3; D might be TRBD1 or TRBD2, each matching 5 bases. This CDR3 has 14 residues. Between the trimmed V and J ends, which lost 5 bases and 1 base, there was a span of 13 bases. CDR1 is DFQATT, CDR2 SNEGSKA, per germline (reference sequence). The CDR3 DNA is TGCAGTGCTCCACCGGGACGGGGCACAGATACGCAGTATTTT. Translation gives CSAPPGRGTDTQYF.

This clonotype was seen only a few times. CDR3 nucleotide sequence: TGCGCCAGCAGCCAAGACCCCGGGACAGGGGACACTGAAGCTTTCTTT. It specifies CASSQDPGTGDTEAFF. The chain employs TRBV4-3 and TRBJ1-1, with TRBD1 identical over 10 bases. V trimming: 0 bases; J trimming: 3 bases; junction bases outside the gene matches: 4. Germline CDR1 reads LGHNA; CDR2 reads YSLEER. CDR3 size: 16 residues.